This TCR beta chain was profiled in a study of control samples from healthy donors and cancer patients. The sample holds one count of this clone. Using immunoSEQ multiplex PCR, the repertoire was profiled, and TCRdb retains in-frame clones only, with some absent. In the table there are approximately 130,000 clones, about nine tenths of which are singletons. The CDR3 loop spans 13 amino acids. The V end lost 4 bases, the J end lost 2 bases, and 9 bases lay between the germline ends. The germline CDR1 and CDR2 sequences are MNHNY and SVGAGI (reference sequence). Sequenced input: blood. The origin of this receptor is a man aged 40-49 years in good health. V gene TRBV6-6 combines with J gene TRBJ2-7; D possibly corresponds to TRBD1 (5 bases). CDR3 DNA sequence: TGTGCCAGCAGTTTGTCAGGGACCTACGAGCAGTACTTC. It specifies CASSLSGTYEQYF.